This is a list of T cell receptor beta chains from one sample in a study of T cell responses to AZD1222 COVID-19 vaccine. This table comes from immunoSEQ multiplex PCR, and its TCRdb copy is limited to in-frame clones, with some not included. This table holds 95,000 to 150,000 clones, 92% found once. The sample consisted of peripheral blood, taken on day 0 of AZD1222 vaccination. The receptors derive from an adult in good health. The CDR3 runs from the conserved cysteine through the conserved F or W. Fields, in order: V gene, clone size, D gene, CDR3 length, J gene, CDR3 protein, CDR3 DNA. D genes are given only for firm matches. Clone size is not always given. Where it is, it says once, few, many or a class for expanded clones.

TRBV4-1	-	TRBD1	14	TRBJ1-2	CASSQDGTGYGYTF	TGCGCCAGCAGCCAAGATGGGACAGGCTATGGCTACACCTTC
TRBV2	-	TRBD1	14	TRBJ1-5	CASGQGKWDQPQHF	TGTGCCAGCGGACAGGGGAAGTGGGATCAGCCCCAGCATTTT
TRBV13	-	-	14	TRBJ1-3	CASSSRSSGNTIYF	TGTGCCAGCAGCTCCCGATCCTCTGGAAACACCATATATTTT
TRBV6-1	-	TRBD2	14	TRBJ2-7	CASSEAGLAYEQYF	TGTGCCAGCAGTGAAGCGGGACTAGCCTACGAGCAGTACTTC
TRBV19	-	-	13	TRBJ1-2	CASTGTSGYGYTF	TGTGCCAGTACCGGGACCAGTGGCTATGGCTACACCTTC
TRBV11-1	-	-	16	TRBJ2-3	CASSSLLATSTDTQYF	TGTGCCAGCAGCTCTTTGCTGGCAACTAGCACAGATACGCAGTATTTT
TRBV4-2	-	-	15	TRBJ1-1	CASSQVFGMNTEAFF	TGTGCCAGCAGCCAAGTTTTTGGGATGAACACTGAAGCTTTCTTT
TRBV3-1/TRBV3-2	-	-	14	TRBJ1-6	CASSRTGSDSPLHF	TGTGCCAGCAGCCGAACAGGGTCGGATTCACCCCTCCACTTT
TRBV9	-	-	20	TRBJ2-6	CASSVGRDGLRSSGANVLTF	TGTGCCAGCAGCGTAGGGAGGGACGGACTAAGGAGCTCTGGGGCCAACGTCCTGACTTTC
TRBV3-1/TRBV3-2	-	-	14	TRBJ2-3	CASSQPGFQDTQYF	TGTGCCAGCAGCCAACCCGGATTTCAAGATACGCAGTATTTT
TRBV7-3	-	TRBD2	15	TRBJ2-2	CASSRGLAGTGELFF	TGTGCCAGCAGCAGAGGGCTAGCGGGGACCGGGGAGCTGTTTTTT
TRBV7-8	-	-	15	TRBJ1-2	CASSLAGRGDYGYTF	TGTGCCAGCAGCTTAGCGGGGAGGGGAGACTATGGCTACACCTTC
TRBV3-1/TRBV3-2	-	-	13	TRBJ1-5	CASSREGVQPQHF	TGTGCCAGCAGCCGGGAGGGTGTTCAGCCCCAGCATTTT
TRBV19	-	TRBD2	20	TRBJ2-4	CASSIVGLRWLAGGKNIQYF	TGTGCCAGTAGTATAGTAGGATTGAGGTGGCTAGCGGGAGGCAAAAACATTCAGTACTTC
TRBV5-1	-	TRBD2	16	TRBJ2-1	CASSVQTSGGYNEQFF	TGCGCCAGCAGCGTTCAGACTAGCGGGGGTTACAATGAGCAGTTCTTC
TRBV5-1	-	-	16	TRBJ1-3	CASSSGPESSGNTIYF	TGCGCCAGCAGCTCTGGGCCGGAAAGCTCTGGAAACACCATATATTTT
TRBV6-1	few	-	15	TRBJ1-5	CASSESQGGNQPQHF	TGTGCCAGCAGTGAATCACAGGGAGGCAATCAGCCCCAGCATTTT
TRBV27	-	TRBD2	16	TRBJ2-2	CASSLVAGGPTGELFF	TGTGCCAGCAGTTTGGTGGCGGGAGGGCCTACCGGGGAGCTGTTTTTT
TRBV27	-	-	15	TRBJ1-1	CASSFYGLGGTEAFF	TGTGCCAGCAGTTTCTATGGGTTAGGGGGGACTGAAGCTTTCTTT
TRBV7-2	-	-	14	TRBJ2-5	CASSFQDSEETQYF	TGTGCCAGCAGCTTTCAGGACTCCGAAGAGACCCAGTACTTC
TRBV18	-	-	12	TRBJ1-3	CASSPHGAAIYF	TGTGCCAGCTCACCACACGGGGCCGCCATATATTTT
TRBV11-3	-	-	14	TRBJ2-6	CASSSESGANVLTF	TGTGCCAGCAGCTCCGAGTCTGGGGCCAACGTCCTGACTTTC
TRBV5-1	-	TRBD1	15	TRBJ1-5	CASRRDSYDGQPQHF	TGCGCCAGCAGACGGGACAGCTACGATGGTCAGCCCCAGCATTTT
TRBV21-1	-	-	15	TRBJ2-7	CASSKATPLGNEQYF	TGTGCCAGCAGCAAAGCCACCCCCCTTGGGAACGAGCAGTACTTC
TRBV2	-	-	13	TRBJ2-2	CATQGLTTGELFF	TGTGCCACCCAGGGACTGACCACCGGGGAGCTGTTTTTT
TRBV10-1	-	TRBD1	14	TRBJ2-2	CASSLQGASGELFF	TGCGCCAGCAGTCTTCAGGGGGCATCCGGGGAGCTGTTTTTT
TRBV2	-	TRBD2	17	TRBJ2-3	CASKMGLAAPSTDTQYF	TGTGCCAGCAAGATGGGACTAGCGGCTCCTAGCACAGATACGCAGTATTTT
TRBV2	-	TRBD2	15	TRBJ2-4	CASSASTSGGPLRYF	TGTGCCAGCAGCGCCTCGACTAGCGGGGGCCCTCTACGGTACTTC